This TCR beta chain originates from a study of spatial heterogeneity in lung cancer. Overall study: A consistent excess of beta-chain over alpha-chain sequences was detected. The study observed each unique TCR and UMI combination more than ten times on average in raw reads.

V was trimmed by 3 bases and J by 0 bases, leaving 14 bases between them. Germline V gene data show CDR1 as SQVTM and CDR2 as ANQGSEA. The CDR3 extends over 15 amino acids. The time point is: sample taken at primary tumor resection. Sequencing was performed on whole RNA extracted from tumor and nontumor lung tissue, or from frozen PBMC, and the material was left unsorted. The study, taken as a whole, reports: Mutation tallies in tumors tracked expanded intratumoral alpha and beta TCR counts.

This clonotype is labeled as large. The antigen remains unidentified. Using its own MiXCR run on the 5' RACE reads, TCRdb lists one record per CDR3 protein. Of approximately 3,100 distinct CDR3 sequences in the sample, about 3.5% are singletons; the top ten hold 16%. This TCR came from a male donor with early-stage non-small cell lung cancer. The chain links TRBV29-1 to TRBJ1-2; D call uncertain. This material consisted of lung tumor tissue, taken at surgery. Here the CDR3 reads CSVDGGARANYGYTF. CDR3 nucleotides: TGCAGCGTTGATGGAGGAGCCAGAGCTAACTATGGCTACACCTTC.